This record concerns one TCR beta chain sequence. Its antigen remains undetermined. Qualities for individual bases were not recorded, and no much larger clone is one base off. The sample comes from a study of shared clonotypes between healthy human individuals (dated by TCRdb to the early 2020s). Concerning the study at large: A couple of women and a few men aged 18 to 49 years were included in the cohort. Per donor, three plates each were used for CD4 naive and CD4 memory, two for CD8 naive, and one for CD8 memory. The study deeply sequenced blood TCR repertoires of about 5 healthy adults to estimate repertoire size and the extent of clonotype sharing between individuals. To increase sequencing depth and limit assay-specific biases, different laboratories used diverse techniques to prepare libraries and sequence TCR repertoires. Each donor's leukapheresis produced roughly between about 0.8 and 8.9 billion PBMCs. Paper-wide results and their limitations: Based on pairwise subsampling, the degree of clonotype sharing among donors was expected to be affected by sequencing depth. Sampling was limited to blood, and TCR repertoires in tissue likely differ from TCR repertoires in blood. Compared with non-shared clonotypes, clonotypes shared by all four sorted-subset donors had higher generation probabilities. Because the study included a small number of donors, the genetic and exposure-history diversity represented was limited. Sharing across a handful of donors was observed for around 4.8% of naive CD4, under 4% of naive CD8, roughly 2.3% of memory CD4, and roughly 0.43% of memory CD8 clonotypes. Even with the large sequencing depth, rarefaction of the sorted-subset datasets indicated that sequencing was incomplete. Estimated clonotype richness was generally larger for naive than for memory subsets.

The donors were healthy, HIV-negative adults with no recently reported acute infections or vaccinations. Every donor was a Caucasian adult living in Nashville, Tennessee, USA. Magnetic negative selection was used to enrich CD4+ T cells, after which naive cells were positively selected on CD45RA and the negative fraction became the memory subset. After blood collection by leukapheresis, PBMCs were isolated using Ficoll-Histopaque density gradient centrifugation and then cryopreserved in the vapor phase of liquid nitrogen. Analytical flow cytometry was used to check the purity and quantity of every magnetically sorted T cell population. Genomic DNA was isolated from every sorted fraction and measured by UV absorbance on a Nanodrop 2000c. CDR1 SGHVS and CDR2 FQNEAQ were looked up in the germline V gene. Trimming removed 1 base from V and 8 bases from J, leaving 12 bases between the germline ends. The CDR3 runs 14 residues from the cysteine to the phenylalanine. The CDR3 DNA has 42 bases and is translated from base 1.

Using the deep immunoSEQ assay, TCR CDR3 regions were amplified from genomic DNA by multiplex PCR. Genomic DNA extracted from each cell subset was distributed evenly over all wells of several immunoSEQ 96-well plates, and each plate served as one replicate. For sorted subsets, approximately 200 ng of genomic DNA, equivalent to around 29,000 T cell genomes, went into each replicate PCR. Purified libraries were quantified with a Qubit 3.0 fluorometer, sized on a Bioanalyzer 2100, and re-quantified with the KAPA Library Quantification kit. Every immunoSEQ 96-well plate was sequenced on a separate single-read 150-cycle Illumina NextSeq 550 flow cell. Per the authors' processing: Because only junctional sequences without quality scores were contained in the immunoSEQ output, filtering matching that applied to full-length reads could not be performed. To assign V/J genes and CDR3, sequences were annotated using PyIR, a Python wrapper for IgBLAST v1.9, with IMGT germline references. Reads were filtered out if the reads had weak V/J assignments (E-value above 1e-6), no CDR3, stop codons, out-of-frame junctions, or ambiguous translated residues. V3J clonotypes were defined as sequences sharing an identical inferred V gene, J gene, and CDR3 amino acid sequence. The percentage overlap between two repertoires was calculated by dividing the number of shared unique clonotypes by the size of the smaller repertoire. RTK rarefaction, the Chao1 estimator, and Recon v2.1 estimates of unobserved clonotypes were used to assess repertoire richness. OLGA was used to compute generation probabilities for all TCRbeta clonotypes that the gDNA method yielded from a few donors. What TCRdb holds here is the immuneACCESS table cut down to in-frame rearrangements. Part of the clones is not present; checked against another copy, under half of the missing clones reflect an unresolved V gene, and the others are unexplained. The DNA gave D and trimming, while V, J and clone size come from that table. The sample yields a few million clones; around 90% were counted once. The ten largest clones take up about 0.36% of the sample.

The sample comprised naive CD4+ T cells from PBMCs. Read against the paper, the sample's cell subset or site label means: CD45RA+ positively selected. The chain joins TRBV7-8 to TRBJ2-1, with no confidently assigned D gene. The receptor comes from a young man in good health. Some clones in this sample may be carry-over from other donors' samples. CDR3 protein: CASSLVSVSDEQFF. In nucleotide form, the sequence is TGTGCCAGCAGCTTAGTCTCGGTATCGGATGAGCAGTTCTTC.